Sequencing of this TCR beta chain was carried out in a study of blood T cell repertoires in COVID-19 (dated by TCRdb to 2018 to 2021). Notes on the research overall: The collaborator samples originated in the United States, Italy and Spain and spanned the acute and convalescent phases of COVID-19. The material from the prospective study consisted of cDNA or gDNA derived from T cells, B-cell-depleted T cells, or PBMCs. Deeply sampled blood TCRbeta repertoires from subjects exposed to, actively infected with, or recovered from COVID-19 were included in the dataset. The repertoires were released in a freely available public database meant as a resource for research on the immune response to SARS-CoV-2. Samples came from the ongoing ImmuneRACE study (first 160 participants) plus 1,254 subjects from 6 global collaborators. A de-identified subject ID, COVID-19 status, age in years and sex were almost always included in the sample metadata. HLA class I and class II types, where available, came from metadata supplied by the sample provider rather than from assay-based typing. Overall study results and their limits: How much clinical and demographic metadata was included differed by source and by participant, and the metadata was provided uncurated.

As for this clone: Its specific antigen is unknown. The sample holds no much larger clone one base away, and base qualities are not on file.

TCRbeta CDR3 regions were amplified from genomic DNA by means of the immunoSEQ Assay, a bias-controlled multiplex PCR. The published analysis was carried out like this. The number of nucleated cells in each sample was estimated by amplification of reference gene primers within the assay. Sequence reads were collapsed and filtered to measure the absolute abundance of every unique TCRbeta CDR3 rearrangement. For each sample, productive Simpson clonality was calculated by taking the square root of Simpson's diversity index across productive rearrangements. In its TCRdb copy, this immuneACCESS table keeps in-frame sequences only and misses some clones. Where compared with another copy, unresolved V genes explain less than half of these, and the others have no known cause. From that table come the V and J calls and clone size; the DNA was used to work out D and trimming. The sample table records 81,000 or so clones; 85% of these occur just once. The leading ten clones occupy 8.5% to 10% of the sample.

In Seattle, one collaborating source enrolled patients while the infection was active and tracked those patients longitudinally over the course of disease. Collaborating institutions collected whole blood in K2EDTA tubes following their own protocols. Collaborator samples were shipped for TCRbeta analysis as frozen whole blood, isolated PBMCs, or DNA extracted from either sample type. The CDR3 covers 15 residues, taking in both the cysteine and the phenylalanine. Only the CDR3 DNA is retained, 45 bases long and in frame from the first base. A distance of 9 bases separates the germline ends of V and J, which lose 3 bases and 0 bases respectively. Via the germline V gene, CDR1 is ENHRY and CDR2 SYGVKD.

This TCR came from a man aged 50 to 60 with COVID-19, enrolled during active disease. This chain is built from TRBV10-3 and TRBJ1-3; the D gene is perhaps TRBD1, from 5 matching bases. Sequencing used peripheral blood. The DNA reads TGTGCCATCAGTGACCGGGGGTTCTCTGGAAACACCATATATTTT. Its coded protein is CAISDRGFSGNTIYF.